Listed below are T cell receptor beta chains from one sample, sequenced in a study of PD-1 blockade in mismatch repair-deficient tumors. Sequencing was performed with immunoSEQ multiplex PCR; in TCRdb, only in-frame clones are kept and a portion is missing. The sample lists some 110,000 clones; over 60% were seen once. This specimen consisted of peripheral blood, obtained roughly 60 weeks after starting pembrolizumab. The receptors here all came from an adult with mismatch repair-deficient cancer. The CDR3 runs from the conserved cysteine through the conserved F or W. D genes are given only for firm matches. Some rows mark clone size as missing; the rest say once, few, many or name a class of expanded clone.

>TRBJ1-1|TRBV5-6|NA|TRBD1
TGTGCCAGCAGCTCGGACAGGGGGCCCGGCACTGAAGCTTTCTTT
CASSSDRGPGTEAFF
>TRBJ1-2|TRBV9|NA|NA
TGTGCCAGCAGCGTAGATCAGGGCGGCTATGGCTACACCTTC
CASSVDQGGYGYTF
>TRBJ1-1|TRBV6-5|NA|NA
TGTGCCACTACACGACCGGACAGGAACACTGAAGCTTTCTTT
CATTRPDRNTEAFF
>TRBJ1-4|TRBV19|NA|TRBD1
TGTGCCAGTACCCTACAGGGGGCGGCTAATGAAAAACTGTTTTTT
CASTLQGAANEKLFF
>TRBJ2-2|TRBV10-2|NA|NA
TGCGCCAGCACCGATGACCGTCGCACCGGGGAGCTGTTTTTT
CASTDDRRTGELFF
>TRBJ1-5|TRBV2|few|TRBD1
TGTGCCAGCAGTAGAGGACAGGGCGGTCAGCCCCAGCATTTT
CASSRGQGGQPQHF
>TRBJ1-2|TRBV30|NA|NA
TGTGCCTGGAGTGTTAGCCAGGGCGGCTATGGCTACACCTTC
CAWSVSQGGYGYTF
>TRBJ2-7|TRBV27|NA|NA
TGTGCCAGCAGTCCCCAAAACCAGTACGAGCAGTACTTC
CASSPQNQYEQYF
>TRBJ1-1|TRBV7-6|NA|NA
TGTGCCAGCAGCTTGGGCGGCTCTGAAGCTTTCTTT
CASSLGGSEAFF
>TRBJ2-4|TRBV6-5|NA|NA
TGTGCCAGCAGCTCCCCCCGGGTGGTTCAGTACTTC
CASSSPRVVQYF
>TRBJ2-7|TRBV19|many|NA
TGTGCCAGTAGTATATCAACAGGTTCTAGGGGAGAGCAGTACTTC
CASSISTGSRGEQYF
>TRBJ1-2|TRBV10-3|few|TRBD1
TGTGCCATCAGCCGGACAGGGGCTACAGGCTACACCTTC
CAISRTGATGYTF
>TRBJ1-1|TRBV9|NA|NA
TGTGCCAGCAGCGTAGAATCGAGGACTGAAGCTTTCTTT
CASSVESRTEAFF
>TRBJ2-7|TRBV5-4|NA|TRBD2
TGTGCCAGCAGCTTGGATACTAGCGGGAGGGTGGAGCAGTACTTC
CASSLDTSGRVEQYF
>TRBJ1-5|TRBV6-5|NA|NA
TGTGCCAGCAGTGGCGTCAGTAGCAATCAGCCCCAGCATTTT
CASSGVSSNQPQHF
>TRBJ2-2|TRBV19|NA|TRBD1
TGTGCCACCGAGACAGGGTACAACACCGGGGAGCTGTTTTTT
CATETGYNTGELFF
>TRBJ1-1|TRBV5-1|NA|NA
TGCGCCAGCAGCTTGAGGGGGGGCCTCGAAGCTTTCTTT
CASSLRGGLEAFF
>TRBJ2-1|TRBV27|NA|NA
TGTGCCAGCAGTTTGCCCCGGGGTTCCTACAATGAGCAGTTCTTC
CASSLPRGSYNEQFF
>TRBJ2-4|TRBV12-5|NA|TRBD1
TGTGCTAGTGGTTTGGTAGCAGGGGGCATCCATTGGGACATTCAGTACTTC
CASGLVAGGIHWDIQYF
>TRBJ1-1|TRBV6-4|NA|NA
TGTGCCAGCAGTCGCATGGTGAACACTGAAGCTTTCTTT
CASSRMVNTEAFF
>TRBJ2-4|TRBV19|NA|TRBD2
TGTGCCAGTAGTATAGGAGGACTAGCGGACATTCAGTACTTC
CASSIGGLADIQYF
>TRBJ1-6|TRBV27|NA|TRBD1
TGTGCCAGCAGCCGGGGACAGGGGATTGCACCCCTCCACTTT
CASSRGQGIAPLHF
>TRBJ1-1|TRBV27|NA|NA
TGTGCCAGCAGTCATAATGCGGTTGAAGCTTTCTTT
CASSHNAVEAFF
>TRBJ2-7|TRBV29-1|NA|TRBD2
TGCAGAGACCCTAGCGGGAGTTACGAGCAGTACTTC
CRDPSGSYEQYF
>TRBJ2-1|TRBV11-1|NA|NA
TGTGCCAGCAGGTCGTCTCGAGTCTCCTACAATGAGCAGTTCTTC
CASRSSRVSYNEQFF
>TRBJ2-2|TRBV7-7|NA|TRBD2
TGTGCTAGCAGCTTAGGACGTGGACTAGCGGGAGGAGACACCGGGGAGCTGTTTTTT
CASSLGRGLAGGDTGELFF
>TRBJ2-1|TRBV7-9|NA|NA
TGTGCCAGCAGCCAGACTCCAGGGAATGAGCAGTTCTTC
CASSQTPGNEQFF
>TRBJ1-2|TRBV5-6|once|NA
TGTGCCAGCAGCCCGGACATCTACGAGGTCTTCACCTTC
CASSPDIYEVFTF
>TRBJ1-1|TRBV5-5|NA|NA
TGTGCCAGCACCCATGACCTTAACACTGAAGCTTTCTTT
CASTHDLNTEAFF
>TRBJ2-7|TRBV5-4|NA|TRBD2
TGTGCCAGCAGCTTGTTGACTAGCGGTGGCTACGAGCAGTACTTC
CASSLLTSGGYEQYF
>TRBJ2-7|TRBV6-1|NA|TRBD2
TGTGCCAGCAGTGGGGAGGGTAGGGTCGACGAGCAGTACTTC
CASSGEGRVDEQYF
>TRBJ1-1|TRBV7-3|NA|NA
TGTGCCAGCAGCGCTTCACGGAACACTGAAGCTTTCTTT
CASSASRNTEAFF
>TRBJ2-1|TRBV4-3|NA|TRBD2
TGCGCCAGCAGCCAAGGGGTGGCGGGAGAGTACAATGAGCAGTTCTTC
CASSQGVAGEYNEQFF
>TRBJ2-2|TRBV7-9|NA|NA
TGTGCCAGCAGGAAGAAGGGCGATAACACCGGGGAGCTGTTTTTT
CASRKKGDNTGELFF
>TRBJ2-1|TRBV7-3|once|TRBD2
TGTGCCAGCTCCTTTACGTCGGCTAGCGGAAACAATGAGCAGTTCTTC
CASSFTSASGNNEQFF
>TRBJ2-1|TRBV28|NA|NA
TGTGCCAGCACCGCTCGGGATGAGCAGTTCTTC
CASTARDEQFF
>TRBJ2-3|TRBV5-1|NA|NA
TGCGCCAGCAGCCGGGTGGATACGCAGTATTTT
CASSRVDTQYF
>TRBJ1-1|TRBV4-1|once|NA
TGCGCCAGCAGCCAAGAGCCAGGGGTATGGGGCACTGAAGCTTTCTTT
CASSQEPGVWGTEAFF
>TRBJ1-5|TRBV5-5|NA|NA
TGTGCCAGCAGCTTGGGGGTGTATCAGCCCCAGCATTTT
CASSLGVYQPQHF
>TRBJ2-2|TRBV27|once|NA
TGTGCCAGCAGTTCCCCTAGGTCCGGGGAGCTGTTTTTT
CASSSPRSGELFF
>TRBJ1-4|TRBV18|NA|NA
TGTGCCAGCTCACCAGTTAGTAATGAAAAACTGTTTTTT
CASSPVSNEKLFF
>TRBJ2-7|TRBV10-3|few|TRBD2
TGTGCCATCAGTACTAGCGGAAGCTACGAGCAGTACTTC
CAISTSGSYEQYF
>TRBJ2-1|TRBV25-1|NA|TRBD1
TGTGCCAGCAGCCGGACAGGGAACTCCTACAATGAGCAGTTCTTC
CASSRTGNSYNEQFF
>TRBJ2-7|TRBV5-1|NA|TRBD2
TGCGCCAGCAGCTTGGATGGGACTAGCGGGTACGAGCAGTACTTC
CASSLDGTSGYEQYF
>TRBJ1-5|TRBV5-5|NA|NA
TGTGCCAGCAGCCAACACGCAGGGGGCAATCAGCCCCAGCATTTT
CASSQHAGGNQPQHF
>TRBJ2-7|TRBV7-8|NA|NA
TGTGCCAGCAGAGAAAGGACAGAATCCTCCTACGAGCAGTACTTC
CASRERTESSYEQYF
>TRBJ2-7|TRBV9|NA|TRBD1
TGTGCCAGCAGCGGGGGGACAGACGCCGGCCACGAGCAGTACTTC
CASSGGTDAGHEQYF
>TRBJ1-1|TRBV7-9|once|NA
TGTGCCAGCAGCCCTTACGTTGGCACTGAAGCTTTCTTT
CASSPYVGTEAFF
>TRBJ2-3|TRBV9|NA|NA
TGTGCCAGCAGCAAGGGGACAACCCTGGGCGATACGCAGTATTTT
CASSKGTTLGDTQYF